This T cell receptor (beta chain) was recovered during a study of blood T cell repertoires in COVID-19. About the research overall: PBMCs, B-cell-depleted T cells, or T cells provided the cDNA or gDNA that made up the material.

Study processing details: From reference gene primer amplification, estimates of nucleated cell counts were derived. Measured with immunoSEQ multiplex PCR; TCRdb has only the in-frame clones, and not every one. The D gene and trimming were derived from the DNA, and the V and J assignments and clone size from that table. The sample carries approximately 140,000 clones, around 90% recorded once. This clone appeared a single time. The germline V gene encodes CDR1 LNHDA and CDR2 SQIVND (reference sequence). The CDR3 covers 15 residues. Trimming stripped 3 bases from V and 4 bases from J, with 10 bases between.

The genes are TRBV19 and TRBJ2-6; perhaps TRBD2 as D (7 bases). Sequencing was performed on peripheral blood. The sequence came from a woman aged 60-70 years with active or convalescent COVID-19. As DNA, the CDR3 is TGTGCCAGTAGTATGGGGGGGCCCGGGGCCAACGTCCTGACTTTC. It encodes CASSMGGPGANVLTF. The complete variable domain, with remaining parts taken from reference TRBV19 and TRBJ2-6, reads DGGITQSPKYLFRKEGQNVTLSCEQNLNHDAMYWYRQDPGQGLRLIYYSQIVNDFQKGDIAEGYSVSREKKESFPLTVTSAQKNPTAFYLCASSMGGPGANVLTFGAGSRLTVL.